This TCR beta chain was sequenced in a study of cytomegalovirus exposure and HLA in healthy donors. As for this clone: At one of its ends the junction is not consistent with the germline gene, which may arise from a read error.

The PCR used 60 Vbeta and 13 Jbeta primers. Assay used: immunoSEQ multiplex PCR; TCRdb lists only in-frame clones, some missing. The sample has about 120,000 clones, 65% to 80% seen once. The receptor's source is a female donor in good health and CMV-seronegative. The sequenced sample consisted of PBMCs.

CDR3 in DNA: TGTGCCAGCAGCCGGATAGCGGGGGGCCCTCGGGAGAATTTT. This encodes CASSRIAGGPRENF. V and J are TRBV7-9 and TRBJ2-3; 10 nucleotides match TRBD2. The CDR3 has 14 residues. Germline values: CDR1 SEHNR, CDR2 FQNEAQ (reference sequence).